The entry that follows covers one T cell receptor beta chain sequence. Its antigen remains unknown. TCRdb's copy holds only in-frame clones and misses some; the assay was immunoSEQ multiplex PCR. Among 40,000 to 55,000 clones listed, over 65% were seen once. This entry is derived from a study of memory CD4+ T cells and cytomegalovirus serostatus. Study summary: Donors were healthy Belgian adults, fewer than ten CMV seropositive and some 24 seronegative.

The sort gate was single viable CD3+CD4+CD8-CD45RO+ cells for memory CD4+ T cells. CD4+ T cells were isolated by positive magnetic selection. CDR1 SGHDN and CDR2 FVKESK come from the germline V gene. This CDR3 is 18 amino acids long. V dropped 3 bases and J dropped 2 bases, with 22 bases sitting between them. Overall study findings and caveats: Of approximately 150 reported CMV TCRbeta sequences, under 70 were found in memory CD4+ repertoires. The CMV-associated TCR signature appears largely within the CD4+ memory repertoire.

Sequences were obtained from memory CD4+ T cells from blood. This sequence was found in an adult in good health and CMV-seronegative. The chain carries TRBV14 and TRBJ2-5; tentatively, D is TRBD2 (5 bases). CDR3 nucleotide sequence: TGTGCCAGCAGCCATTTTTTGGGGAGCTACCGGTGGCAAGAGACCCAGTACTTC. It is translated as CASSHFLGSYRWQETQYF.